Following are 15 T cell receptor beta chains from one sample sequenced in a study of OX40 agonist ivuxolimab in advanced cancers. Libraries were made using the immunoSEQ multiplex PCR assay. Not all clones reach the TCRdb copy of this immuneACCESS table, which keeps in-frame sequences only. Checked studies attribute under half of the gap to unresolved V genes and leave the rest unexplained. Present in this sample are around 95,000 clones, roughly 90% of which were seen just once. The ten largest clones represent about 0.15% of the sample. Sequences were derived from CD4+ or CD8+ T cells sorted from blood, sampled in a trial of the OX40 agonist ivuxolimab. These receptor sequences come from an adult with an advanced solid tumor such as melanoma, head and neck, liver or kidney cancer.

This clone is a singleton in its sample. This chain uses TRBV28 with TRBJ1-2; weak D call: TRBD1 (6 bases). The germline gives CDR1 MDHEN, CDR2 SYDVKM. Trimming removed 6 bases at V and 3 bases at J, with 11 bases between. The CDR3 has 13 amino acids. This CDR3 reads CASRKTGDYGYTF. The CDR3 DNA reads TGTGCCAGCAGAAAGACAGGTGACTATGGCTACACCTTC.

This clone was recorded only once. An end of the junction does not agree with germline; a read error may underlie this. The J gene is TRBJ2-1, the V gene TRBV19, with D possibly matching TRBD1 (5 bases). The length of the CDR3 is 16 residues. From germline, CDR1 is LNHDA and CDR2 SQIVND (reference sequence). This chain's CDR3 is CASSMSGQTTRNERFF. CDR3 DNA sequence: TGTGCCAGTAGTATGTCAGGGCAGACCACTCGGAATGAGCGGTTCTTC.

The chain couples TRBV9 to TRBJ2-1, with 9 positions matching TRBD2. The CDR3 consists of 15 residues. V dropped 0 bases and J dropped 4; count of bases not matched to a gene: 2. CDR1 is SGDLS, CDR2 YYNGEE, per germline. CDR3 region: CASSVGTSGYNEQFF. The DNA of the CDR3 is TGTGCCAGCAGCGTAGGAACTAGCGGGTACAATGAGCAGTTCTTC.

The rearrangement links TRBV28 to TRBJ2-7; D possibly corresponds to TRBD1 (6 bases). The V gene's germline CDR1 is MDHEN and CDR2 SYDVKM. V lost 8 bases, J lost 2 bases, and 19 bases lay in between. The CDR3 contains 15 residues. CDR3 nucleotides: TGTGCCAGCCGTACTGTGACAGGAGATCCCTACGAGCAGTACTTC. This codes for CASRTVTGDPYEQYF. Based on the CDR3 plus reference TRBV28 and TRBJ2-7, the full variable domain is DVKVTQSSRYLVKRTGEKVFLECVQDMDHENMFWYRQDPGLGLRLIYFSYDVKMKEKGDIPEGYSVSREKKERFSLILESASTNQTSMYLCASRTVTGDPYEQYFGPGTRLTVT.

The genes are TRBV30 and TRBJ2-1, with 9 nucleotides matching TRBD2. Germline V gene sequence: CDR1 GTSNPN, CDR2 SVGIG (reference sequence). V lost 7 bases and J lost 0; bases outside the gene matches: 4. The CDR3 totals 14 residues. CDR3 DNA: TGTGCCTCGAGCGGGGGGAGCTCCTACAATGAGCAGTTCTTC. The encoded protein is CASSGGSSYNEQFF.

The chain couples TRBV5-1 to TRBJ1-1, with D unresolved. Germline CDR1 reads SGHRS; CDR2 reads YFSETQ. The ends were cut back, 1 base at V and 0 bases at J, with 7 bases in the middle. This CDR3 has 14 residues. The CDR3 DNA reads as TGCGCCAGCAGCTTGTCGGTGATGAACACTGAAGCTTTCTTT. It encodes CASSLSVMNTEAFF.

The chain joins TRBV29-1 to TRBJ2-7, with TRBD1 matching 7 bases. Trimming removed 3 bases from V and 2 bases from J; junction bases left unmatched: 4. Germline CDR1 is SQVTM and CDR2 is ANQGSEA. There are 13 residues in the CDR3. CDR3 DNA sequence: TGCAGCGTTGACGGGGACAGCCCCTACGAGCAGTACTTC. Translating gives CSVDGDSPYEQYF.

This chain connects TRBV6-5 to TRBJ2-3; TRBD1 agrees at 9 bases. Per the germline V gene, CDR1 is MNHEY and CDR2 is SVGAGI. This CDR3 comprises 15 residues. The junction had 8 bases not matched to a gene; V was cut back by 2 bases and J by 8 bases. CDR3 loop: CASSYLGQGLGTQYF. Written as DNA, the CDR3 is TGTGCCAGCAGTTACCTGGGACAGGGATTAGGTACGCAGTATTTT.

The chain recombines TRBV5-8 with TRBJ1-4; D not certain. CDR1 is SGHTS and CDR2 is YDEGEE in the germline V gene. V gave up 1 base and J gave up 1 base, with 8 bases separating them. The CDR3 has 15 residues. The CDR3 DNA sequence: TGTGCCAGCAGCTTGCAACGAAGAACTAATGAAAAACTGTTTTTT. Its translation is CASSLQRRTNEKLFF.

This clone has more than one count but fewer than ten. This chain links TRBV7-2 with TRBJ1-1; D is possibly TRBD1 (5 bases). The CDR3 runs to 15 residues. Trimming pared 5 bases from V and 2 bases from J, leaving 15 bases between. The V gene's germline CDR1 is SGHTA and CDR2 FQGNSA. CDR3 coding DNA: TGTGCCAGCAGCCTGACGCCCGGGGCCAACACTGAAGCTTTCTTT. This encodes CASSLTPGANTEAFF.

J is TRBJ2-7 and V is TRBV6-1; D uncertain. There are 11 residues in the CDR3. V lost 7 bases, J lost 4 bases, and 8 bases lay in between. In germline, CDR1 is MNHNS, CDR2 SASEGT. Here the CDR3 reads CASTKAYEQYF. The CDR3 region has the DNA TGTGCCAGCACAAAGGCTTACGAGCAGTACTTC.

This clone was detected only once. This chain joins TRBV6-1 and TRBJ1-2; D ambiguous. This CDR3 has 17 residues. Germline CDR1 and CDR2: MNHNS and SASEGT. Trimming shortened V by 3 bases and J by 6 bases, and 23 bases separated the two germline ends. The CDR3 sequence is CASSEGSPGLGLNGYTF. The CDR3 DNA reads TGTGCCAGCAGTGAGGGGAGCCCCGGGCTGGGTTTAAATGGCTACACCTTC.

This rearrangement joins TRBV27 to TRBJ2-1; TRBD2 matches 8 bases. V was clipped by 6 bases and J by 9 bases; unmatched bases: 10. Germline CDR1 reads MNHEY; CDR2 reads SMNVEV (reference sequence). The CDR3 is made up of 14 amino acids. For the CDR3, the DNA is TGTGCCAGCAGAACGGGGACTAGAGGCACTGAGCAGTTCTTC. Its translation: CASRTGTRGTEQFF.

The gene calls are TRBV6-6 and TRBJ1-2; no clear D gene. Germline V gives CDR1 MNHNY, CDR2 SVGAGI (reference sequence). Trimming stripped 3 bases from V and 1 base from J, with 12 bases between. The CDR3 consists of 15 residues. CDR3 protein: CASSYWAGGNYGYTF. The CDR3 DNA reads TGTGCCAGCAGTTATTGGGCAGGAGGTAACTATGGCTACACCTTC.

The chain carries TRBV7-9 and TRBJ1-2; a weak D match, TRBD1 (5 bases). Germline V lookup: CDR1 SEHNR, CDR2 FQNEAQ (reference sequence). V gave up 5 bases and J gave up 0 bases, with 13 bases separating them. The CDR3 runs 15 residues. The CDR3 reads CASSQGLVTNYGYTF. CDR3 bases: TGTGCCAGCAGCCAGGGCCTCGTGACTAACTATGGCTACACCTTC.